Included here is one T cell receptor (beta chain) sequence, with context. The antigen it binds to is not known. The record has no base qualities; no much larger clone is one base away. The cohort consisted of more than 650 healthy bone marrow donors. Cohort members were all nominally healthy when sampled, although unrecorded immune exposures were likely present. The donor tested CMV seropositive, placing the donor among the 250 to 350 seropositive members of the cohort. Each donor provided a peripheral blood sample, and peripheral blood mononuclear cells were used for TCR beta sequencing. The Qiagen DNeasy Blood Extraction Kit was used to extract genomic DNA from the blood cell samples. Receptors were amplified or captured by the immunoSEQ multiplex PCR assay. For the multiplex PCR, a mixture combining 60 forward primers for TCR Vbeta segments and 13 reverse primers for TCR Jbeta segments was used. A multiplex PCR assay on genomic DNA amplified the CDR3 region of rearranged TCR beta genes. Amplified TCR beta libraries were sequenced as 87-base-pair reads on the Illumina HiSeq System. The authors processed their data as follows. A later analysis tallied 70 million to 100 million unique TCR beta chains across the 640 or so repertoires, and about 10 million of those chains were shared by two or more donors. Raw reads were error-corrected and collapsed into unique sequences by a nearest-neighbor algorithm in which closely related sequences were merged to remove PCR and sequencing errors. Alignment of CDR3 sequences to IMGT reference sequences was used to assign V, D and J gene segments. For a sequence to be retained, a match of at least six nucleotides to both a V gene segment and a J gene segment was required. A rearrangement counted as productive if the CDR3 had no stop codons and remained in frame with V and J, and every other rearrangement counted as non-productive. CDR3 was defined by IMGT convention, running from the second conserved V-encoded cysteine to the conserved J-encoded phenylalanine. In an earlier analysis of around 570 of the donors, sequences lacking an unambiguous match to a single V gene segment were excluded. In an earlier analysis of approximately 610 of the donors, V segments were called functional above 56.7% productive rearrangements and were called segregating when the between-donor standard deviation exceeded 5%. A statistical classification framework was built to diagnose cytomegalovirus status from the catalog of TCR beta chain sequences. In a later analysis, TCR nucleotide sequences were compared against IMGT/GENE-DB human TR gene sequences so that V and J genes could be assigned. A later analysis assigned CDR3 sequences and most-parsimonious VDJ recombination scenarios with the TCRdist pipeline. In a later analysis, each TCR beta chain was defined by its CDR3 amino acid sequence together with its V-gene family, and reads lacking a unique V-gene family were excluded. In a later analysis, fewer than 600 highly shared, low-generation-probability nucleotide sequences were removed to address suspected cross-contamination and a sequencing artifact. A later analysis calculated a clonal expansion index for each public chain from normalized within-repertoire ranks of inferred template counts. A later analysis computed generation probabilities with a VDJ recombination model fitted to out-of-frame rearrangements, and checked the results against IGoR. In a later analysis, TCR-TCR, TCR-HLA and TCR-CMV co-occurrence was scored with hypergeometric tests, and a repertoire-size bias correction was applied to TCR pairs. To estimate false discovery rates, a later analysis permuted the HLA or CMV assignments 20 times. In a later analysis, co-occurring TCRs were grouped using DBSCAN, with TCRdist sequence similarity added in when clustering inside HLA-allele-positive subsets. For co-occurrence clustering, repertoires with fewer than 30,000 or more than 120,000 public chains were excluded, along with roughly 5 repertoires with anomalous nucleotide sharing. This immuneACCESS table, as held by TCRdb, lists in-frame sequences with V and J called but not all clones. Of the missing ones, under half trace to an unresolved V gene in checked studies; the others have no known cause. V and J calls and clone size follow that table, whereas D and trimming were derived from the DNA. The sample table shows around 140,000 clones, and around 83% are seen once. Jointly, the top ten make up around 7.8% of the sample.

V is reduced by 5 bases and J by 0 bases, leaving a spacing of 13 bases between them. From a lookup of the germline V gene, CDR1 and CDR2 are MRHNA and SNTAGT. The CDR3 runs 15 amino acids, cysteine and phenylalanine included. Only the CDR3 DNA is retained, 45 bases long and in frame from the first base. The data derive from a study of cytomegalovirus exposure and HLA in healthy donors (dated by TCRdb to between 2016 and 2019). With regard to the full study: An earlier analysis of about 560 of the donors reported about 260 Gb of sequence data and roughly 120 million unique TCR beta sequences obtained from around 170 million T cells. Of the roughly 400 genotyped donors, about 80% fell in the genetic ancestry cluster associated with self-reported Caucasian donors. The aim of the study was to test whether cataloging public T cell receptors could identify signatures of past pathogen exposure. Typing coverage differed by locus: A, B, C, DRB1 and DQB1 were typed in roughly 620-630 donors, DQA1 in 522, DPA1 in 600 to 610, and DPB1 in approximately 450. Five DR-DQ haplotypes were treated as single units for association and clustering because of strong linkage in the cohort. Every discovery cohort repertoire had been produced on one sequencing platform. In an earlier analysis of a few hundred of the donors, high-throughput TCR beta sequencing was used to judge whether each TCR beta V gene segment behaved as functional or pseudogenic. Among several hundred genotyped donors of the cohort, an average of about 240,000 unique TCR beta nucleotide sequences was sequenced per donor, of which 15% to 20% were non-productive. The T cell repertoires of 666 subjects were profiled by immunosequencing and related to cytomegalovirus serostatus. Donor age, sex, ethnicity and CMV serostatus were collected together with the repertoire data. In the later analysis, no new phenotypic data were used to find candidate immune exposures; instead, reliance was placed on TCR beta sequences and their occurrence across donors. Along with the roughly 610-subject first cohort, a separate validation cohort of some 130 different subjects was used. Class I and class II HLA loci were covered by the typing at four-digit resolution. To study patterns of TCR occurrence, a later analysis re-analyzed previously published TCR beta repertoires from several hundred donors and added high-resolution HLA genotyping. An early release that covered roughly 600 HLA-typed donors contained approximately 300 gigabases of sequencing data and tens of millions of unique TCR sequences. A later genetic analysis took genome-wide SNP genotypes for about 55% of the 666 donors and used that subset as a discovery cohort. The study combined high-throughput TCR immunosequencing, statistical association of individual TCRs with disease status, and machine learning to predict cytomegalovirus infection status. Study-level results and caveats: A further reported finding was that TCR beta sequences accurately predicted the HLA-A and HLA-B alleles for most subjects in the first cohort. When HLA alleles, especially DR and DQ, strongly co-occurred, TCR associations were difficult to assign to individual alleles. In vitro tests confirmed that a few of the cytomegalovirus-associated TCR beta chains recognize cytomegalovirus antigens. Linkage disequilibrium might explain the correlated functional status among segregating V segments, but an unknown experimental factor could not be ruled out. Immune exposure information for the cohort was limited to CMV serostatus. Presence/absence analyses assumed roughly uniform sequencing depth across donors, an assumption that may not hold. A cluster of highly shared sequence variants was judged likely to be a technical artifact of the sequencing pipeline. The classifier was reported to diagnose cytomegalovirus status with high specificity and sensitivity in both the original and validation cohorts. According to a later genetic analysis, donors in an Asian-associated ancestry cluster had fewer N-insertions in productive TCRs than the approximately 630-donor mean. The cohort was sequenced for TCR beta chains only, and without alpha or paired-chain data the features that could be detected were limited. A later analysis found that most CMV-associated TCR beta chains appeared HLA-restricted, with HLA associations seemingly driven largely by CMV exposure. Most TCR sequences were seen in very few donors, while some public TCRs were found in many individuals. The study listed 164 TCR beta chains as associated with cytomegalovirus. The 87-base-pair reads could not distinguish some IMGT-functional V segments, including TRBV6-2 and TRBV6-3, so those segments were excluded. An association between a missense DCLRE1C variant and V-gene and J-gene trimming of TCR beta chains was found in a later genetic analysis and replicated in an independent cohort. Because HLA typing was missing for some donors at each locus, association tests included only the typed subset. Specific HLA alleles were associated with 15,000 to 20,000 TCR beta sequences at a false discovery rate of 0.05 in a later analysis. An earlier analysis of some 560 of the donors showed that most TCR beta V segments appeared in productive rearrangements either about 87% or about 30% of the time, which broadly matched IMGT annotations. According to a later analysis, parvovirus B19, influenza, CMV and Epstein-Barr virus appeared linked to several top co-occurrence clusters. Because counts were too low, roughly 16 rarely observed V segments, including chromosome 9 orphons, were left out of the earlier analysis of several hundred of the donors. The authors suggested that the approach could potentially be extended to other disease states and immunological phenotypes. In a later analysis, TCR association rates were found to vary across HLA loci, with the most associated TCRs seen for DRB1 alleles and the fewest for HLA-C alleles. Compared with equally common non-associated chains, HLA-associated TCR beta chains in a later analysis were more clonally expanded and had lower generation probabilities.

Sequencing was carried out using PBMCs. The sequence joins TRBV6-4 to TRBJ1-1; the D region possibly corresponds to TRBD1 (5 bases align). This sequence was found in a woman in her fifties or sixties in good health and CMV-seropositive. The nucleotides are TGTGCCAGCAGTTATAGGGGATCAATGAACACTGAAGCTTTCTTT. Its protein product is CASSYRGSMNTEAFF.